These 28 T cell receptor beta chains were sequenced from one sample in a study of blood T cell repertoires in COVID-19. TCRdb's copy holds only in-frame clones and misses some; the assay was immunoSEQ multiplex PCR. The sample contains 150,000 to 200,000 clones, roughly 80% of which appear only once. Sequencing input: PBMCs or T cells enriched from blood (not recorded which). All receptors come from a woman aged 60 to 75 who had recovered from COVID-19.

CDR3 region: CASSQKDRGETQYF. The CDR3 bases are TGTGCCAGCAGCCAAAAGGACAGGGGAGAGACCCAGTACTTC. The rearrangement links TRBV7-3 to TRBJ2-5; 9 nucleotides match TRBD1. The germline gives CDR1 SGHTA, CDR2 FQGTGA. CDR3 length: 14 residues. Germline trimming cut 5 bases from V and 4 bases from J; bases unmatched to any gene: 5. The full variable domain, rest sourced from reference TRBV7-3 and TRBJ2-5, is GAGVSQTPSNKVTEKGKYVELRCDPISGHTALYWYRQSLGQGPEFLIYFQGTGAADDSGLPNDRFFAVRPEGSVSTLKIQRTERGDSAVYLCASSQKDRGETQYFGPGTRLLVL.

The chain couples TRBV7-9 to TRBJ1-5; 7 bases agree with TRBD1. J was trimmed by 3 bases and V by 1 base; bases with no gene match: 3. CDR1 is SEHNR, CDR2 FQNEAQ, per germline (reference sequence). The CDR3 is 15 amino acids. CDR3 nucleotide sequence: TGTGCCAGCAGCTTAGTGGGACAGCCCAATCAGCCCCAGCATTTT. It yields the protein CASSLVGQPNQPQHF.

The chain uses TRBV5-6 and TRBJ1-2; 8 nucleotides align to TRBD1. Germline lookup yields CDR1 SGHDT and CDR2 YYEEEE. The length of the CDR3 is 14 residues. V lost 4 bases to trimming and J lost 7 bases; unmatched junction nucleotides: 9. CDR3 sequence (DNA): TGTGCCAGCAGCCCGGACAGGGAGTTTGGTGGCTACACCTTC. As protein: CASSPDREFGGYTF.

This clone was seen once. The V call is TRBV11-3, the J call TRBJ2-1; D not resolved. The V and J ends lost 0 bases and 5 bases respectively, with 11 bases between them. CDR3 length equals 15 residues. CDR1 and CDR2 from the germline V gene are SGHNT and YENEEA. CDR3 in amino acids: CASSLDSSRNNEQFF. CDR3 DNA sequence: TGTGCCAGCAGCTTAGATTCTTCCAGAAACAATGAGCAGTTCTTC.

The J gene is TRBJ1-1, the V gene TRBV6-2 or TRBV6-3; D gene unclear. Deletions cut 0 bases from V and 0 bases from J, with 23 bases between. This CDR3 has 20 amino acids. Germline V gene data show CDR1 as MNHEY and CDR2 as SVGEGT. CDR3: CASSYSSAIVGRIMNTEAFF. The CDR3 nucleotides read TGTGCCAGCAGTTACTCGAGTGCAATCGTGGGCAGAATTATGAACACTGAAGCTTTCTTT.

V usage is TRBV2 and J usage is TRBJ1-1, with a possible D match to TRBD1 (5 bases). The germline CDR1 and CDR2 sequences are SNHLY and FYNNEI. Trimming stripped 5 bases from V and 7 bases from J, with 17 bases between. The CDR3 totals 14 residues. CDR3 sequence: CASSRSGQGSEAFF. CDR3 in DNA: TGTGCCAGCAGTAGGTCAGGGCAGGGAAGTGAAGCTTTCTTT.

The V and J genes are TRBV9 and TRBJ2-1, with TRBD2 matching 9 bases. Germline-derived CDR1 and CDR2 are SGDLS and YYNGEE. This CDR3 has 15 residues. The junction had 9 bases not matched to a gene; V was cut back by 2 bases and J by 9 bases. This chain's CDR3 is CASSVGGGAAGEQFF. The DNA of the CDR3 is TGTGCCAGCAGCGTCGGCGGGGGGGCCGCCGGTGAGCAGTTCTTC.

This clone was recorded a few times. This sequence joins TRBV3-1 (or the pseudogene TRBV3-2) and TRBJ1-1; D is possibly TRBD1 (5 bases). V lost 1 base and J lost 4, with 13 bases in between. The CDR3 extends over 15 amino acids. Germline V lookup: CDR1 LGHDT, CDR2 YNNKEL (reference sequence). CDR3 nucleotide sequence: TGTGCCAGCAGCCAAGGGGGCCCGAAGGGCACTGAAGCTTTCTTT. Its translation is CASSQGGPKGTEAFF.

The CDR3 sequence: CASSTGLNTGELFF. CDR3 coding DNA: TGTGCCAGTAGTACCGGACTTAACACCGGGGAGCTGTTTTTT. The chain recombines TRBV19 with TRBJ2-2, with D possibly being TRBD2 (5 bases). V was clipped by 4 bases and J by 2 bases, with 8 bases between them. Germline CDR1 and CDR2: LNHDA and SQIVND (reference sequence). This CDR3 is built from 14 residues.

This chain joins TRBV27 and TRBJ1-5; the D gene is possibly TRBD1 (5 bases). This CDR3 has 15 amino acids. Trimming cost V 6 bases and J 1 base, with 13 bases left between them. Germline V CDR1 and CDR2: MNHEY, SMNVEV (reference sequence). Here the CDR3 DNA reads TGTGCCAGCAGCCCGGGGGTGGGGAGCAATCAGCCCCAGCATTTT. Residues: CASSPGVGSNQPQHF.

The table lists this clone with a few counts. The chain is built from TRBV25-1 and TRBJ1-2, with a tentative D call TRBD1 (6 bases). V shed 4 bases and J shed 3 bases, with 18 bases lying between them. CDR1 is MGHDK and CDR2 is SYGVNS in the germline V gene. The CDR3 runs to 16 residues. CDR3 coding DNA: TGTGCCAGCAGTGGAGGAGGGGGGGTAAGGGACTATGGCTACACCTTC. Its protein is CASSGGGGVRDYGYTF.

DNA for the CDR3: TGTGCCAGCAGCTCGGCTAGCGGGGTGTATACGCAGTATTTT. This codes for CASSSASGVYTQYF. The chain couples TRBV7-2 to TRBJ2-3, with 9 bases identical to TRBD2. Losses at the gene ends were 4 bases for V and 7 bases for J; bases not matched to a gene: 6. This CDR3 is 14 amino acids long. Germline CDR1 is SGHTA and CDR2 is FQGNSA.

The rearrangement links TRBV19 to TRBJ2-7, with D possibly being TRBD2 (6 bases). V shed 7 bases and J shed 5 bases, with 15 bases lying between them. CDR1 is LNHDA, CDR2 SQIVND, per germline (reference sequence). The CDR3 spans 13 residues. The CDR3 loop reads CASTRNGGHEQYF. The CDR3 DNA follows: TGTGCCAGTACCCGAAACGGGGGACACGAGCAGTACTTC.

The rearrangement links TRBV24-1 to TRBJ2-7; TRBD1 aligns across 7 bases. CDR3 length: 15 residues. With 3 bases clipped from V and 0 bases from J, the junction kept 4 bases outside the gene matches. CDR1 KGHDR and CDR2 SFDVKD come from the germline V gene. The CDR3 bases are TGTGCCACCAGTGATCCGAGACAGGGCTCCTACGAGCAGTACTTC. Translation: CATSDPRQGSYEQYF.

The chain couples TRBV10-3 to TRBJ1-6, with 7 bases identical to TRBD1. The CDR3 is 14 residues long. CDR1 ENHRY and CDR2 SYGVKD come from the germline V gene. Unmatched junction bases numbered 11, after V lost 10 bases and J lost 8 bases. The CDR3 reads CASRRQGLDSPLHF. In DNA, the CDR3 is TGTGCCAGCCGGAGACAGGGCCTAGATTCACCCCTCCACTTT.

To note about this clone: A junction boundary mismatches the germline segment, possibly from a read error. V is TRBV18 and J is TRBJ2-6; possibly TRBD1 for D (6 bases). The CDR3 has 12 amino acids. The germline V gene encodes CDR1 KGHSH and CDR2 LQKENI. The CDR3 protein is CASSYVQGPPAF. In DNA, the CDR3 is TGTGCCAGCTCCTATGTGCAGGGGCCCCCCGCTTTC. The full variable domain, in which reference TRBV18 and TRBJ2-6 provide the parts outside the CDR3, is NAGVMQNPRHLVRRRGQEARLRCSPMKGHSHVYWYRQLPEEGLKFMVYLQKENIIDESGMPKERFSAEFPKEGPSILRIQQVVRGDSAAYFCASSYVQGPPAFGAGSRLTVL.

The chain employs TRBV27 and TRBJ2-7; perhaps TRBD1 as D (6 bases). CDR1 is MNHEY, CDR2 SMNVEV, per germline (reference sequence). V lost 7 bases and J 6 bases, leaving 19 bases between the germline ends. CDR3 length: 14 amino acids. The CDR3 DNA follows: TGTGCCAGCACCTCGGGACACTTTCTGGGCGAGCAGTACTTC. Its protein product is CASTSGHFLGEQYF.

This clone was observed a few times. Other nucleotide sequences from this sample produce the same CDR3. V usage is TRBV5-1 and J usage is TRBJ2-5; D gene ambiguous. Trimming cost V 1 base and J 5 bases, with 9 bases left between them. Germline V gene data show CDR1 as SGHRS and CDR2 as YFSETQ. The CDR3 consists of 13 residues. As DNA, the CDR3 is TGCGCCAGCAGCTTGCAAGCCGGGGAGACCCAGTACTTC. It yields the protein CASSLQAGETQYF.

The rearrangement links TRBV13 to TRBJ1-5; D remains unclear. This CDR3 comprises 12 residues. The V gene lost 3 bases and the J gene lost 3 bases, with 3 bases spanning the gap. In germline, CDR1 is PRHDT, CDR2 FYEKMQ (reference sequence). The CDR3 sequence: CASSFYNQPQHF. The CDR3 nucleotides read TGTGCCAGCAGCTTCTACAATCAGCCCCAGCATTTT. Variable domain in full (rest from reference TRBV13 and TRBJ1-5): AAGVIQSPRHLIKEKRETATLKCYPIPRHDTVYWYQQGPGQDPQFLISFYEKMQSDKGSIPDRFSAQQFSDYHSELNMSSLELGDSALYFCASSFYNQPQHFGDGTRLSIL.

The rearrangement links TRBV2 to TRBJ2-1; no firm D call. CDR1 and CDR2 (germline): SNHLY, FYNNEI. The V gene lost 3 bases and the J gene lost 8 bases, with 5 bases spanning the gap. The CDR3 is 11 amino acids. For the CDR3, the DNA is TGTGCCAGCAGTGATCTTTATGAGCAGTTCTTC. This encodes CASSDLYEQFF. The full variable domain, completed using reference TRBV2 and TRBJ2-1, is EPEVTQTPSHQVTQMGQEVILRCVPISNHLYFYWYRQILGQKVEFLVSFYNNEISEKSEIFDDQFSVERPDGSNFTLKIRSTKLEDSAMYFCASSDLYEQFFGPGTRLTVL.

The chain employs TRBV19 and TRBJ2-3; TRBD1 is a possible D gene (5 bases). This CDR3 has 15 amino acids. V lost 6 bases, J lost 0 bases, and 13 bases lay in between. CDR1 is LNHDA and CDR2 is SQIVND in the germline V gene (reference sequence). The CDR3 coding sequence is TGTGCCAGTAGCTGGGGCAGTCGTAGCACAGATACGCAGTATTTT. Protein product: CASSWGSRSTDTQYF.

The rearrangement joins TRBV6-1 to TRBJ1-1, with 8 bases that match TRBD1. With 2 bases clipped from V and 9 bases from J, the junction kept 8 bases outside the gene matches. The CDR3 runs to 14 residues. From germline, CDR1 is MNHNS and CDR2 SASEGT. Written as DNA, the CDR3 is TGTGCCAGCAGTGAATGGGCAGGGGGCTTGCAAGCTTTCTTT. Amino acids: CASSEWAGGLQAFF.

In DNA form, the CDR3 reads TGCGCCAGCAGCCCAGGGTACAATGAGCAGTTCTTC. Translating gives CASSPGYNEQFF. The gene calls are TRBV5-1 and TRBJ2-1; possibly TRBD1 for D (5 bases). The V end was cut by 4 bases, the J end by 4 bases, with 6 bases between. There are 12 residues in the CDR3. CDR1 and CDR2 from the germline V gene are SGHRS and YFSETQ.

This clone was counted only a few times. The chain couples TRBV3-1 (or the pseudogene TRBV3-2) to TRBJ1-1, with D possibly matching TRBD1 (5 bases). Trimming removed 5 bases at V and 11 bases at J, with 18 bases between. The V gene's germline CDR1 is LGHDT and CDR2 YNNKEL (reference sequence). This CDR3 comprises 13 residues. The CDR3 coding sequence is TGTGCCAGCAGCTGGCAGGGCGACGGAAGGGCTTTCTTT. This codes for CASSWQGDGRAFF.

The chain joins TRBV14 to TRBJ1-6; D is uncertain. Germline CDR1 and CDR2: SGHDN and FVKESK. Trimming took off 2 bases at V and 7 bases at J, with 6 bases between the two ends. The CDR3 has 13 residues. CDR3 in DNA: TGTGCCAGCAGCCAATACATAAATTCACCCCTCCACTTT. It codes for CASSQYINSPLHF.

This chain links TRBV10-1 with TRBJ2-3, with 8 nucleotides matching TRBD2. The germline V gene has CDR1 WNHNN and CDR2 SYGVQD (reference sequence). Trimming took 3 bases from V and 2 from J; bases not matched to a gene: 7. The length of the CDR3 is 16 residues. CDR3 in amino acids: CASSDGAGGLTDTQYF. DNA for the CDR3: TGCGCCAGCAGTGATGGGGCGGGGGGTCTCACAGATACGCAGTATTTT.

The V and J genes are TRBV14 and TRBJ1-4; unclear D gene. V was cut by 0 bases and J by 10 bases, with 15 bases left in between. In germline, CDR1 is SGHDN, CDR2 FVKESK. This CDR3 contains 15 residues. The CDR3 region is CASSQEGLISAKLFF. CDR3 DNA sequence: TGTGCCAGCAGCCAAGAAGGGCTCATTAGCGCAAAACTGTTTTTT. Based on the CDR3 plus reference TRBV14 and TRBJ1-4, the full variable domain is EAGVTQFPSHSVIEKGQTVTLRCDPISGHDNLYWYRRVMGKEIKFLLHFVKESKQDESGMPNNRFLAERTGGTYSTLKVQPAELEDSGVYFCASSQEGLISAKLFFGSGTQLSVL.

The V and J genes are TRBV19 and TRBJ1-5; the D gene is possibly TRBD1 (6 bases). CDR1 is LNHDA, CDR2 SQIVND, per germline (reference sequence). The CDR3 is 14 residues long. Deletions cut 5 bases from V and 3 bases from J, with 11 bases between. The CDR3 DNA reads as TGTGCCAGTAGTGGGGGCCGGGTCAATCAGCCCCAGCATTTT. It codes for CASSGGRVNQPQHF.